This paragraph reports one T cell receptor beta chain. Its antigen is still unknown. Single viable CD3+CD4+CD8-CD45RO+ cells were sorted as the memory CD4+ T cells. CD4+ T cells were isolated by positive magnetic selection. Germline loops: CDR1 MGHRA, CDR2 YSYEKL. Trimming removed 1 base at V and 2 bases at J, with 7 bases between. The CDR3 totals 14 residues. The sample comes from a study of memory CD4+ T cells and cytomegalovirus serostatus. The study, taken as a whole, reports: Suggested: most of the CMV-linked TCR signature lies in CD4+ memory cells.

The data were produced by immunoSEQ multiplex PCR, yet TCRdb's version contains in-frame clones alone and is incomplete. The data show some 26,000 clones, about four fifths seen once. The V gene is TRBV4-1, the J gene TRBJ2-3, with a tentative D call TRBD1 (5 bases). The sample consisted of memory CD4+ T cells from blood. The clonotype was recovered from an adult in good health and CMV-seronegative. The CDR3 sequence: CASSQGQNTDTQYF. The CDR3 coding sequence is TGCGCCAGCAGCCAAGGACAGAACACAGATACGCAGTATTTT.